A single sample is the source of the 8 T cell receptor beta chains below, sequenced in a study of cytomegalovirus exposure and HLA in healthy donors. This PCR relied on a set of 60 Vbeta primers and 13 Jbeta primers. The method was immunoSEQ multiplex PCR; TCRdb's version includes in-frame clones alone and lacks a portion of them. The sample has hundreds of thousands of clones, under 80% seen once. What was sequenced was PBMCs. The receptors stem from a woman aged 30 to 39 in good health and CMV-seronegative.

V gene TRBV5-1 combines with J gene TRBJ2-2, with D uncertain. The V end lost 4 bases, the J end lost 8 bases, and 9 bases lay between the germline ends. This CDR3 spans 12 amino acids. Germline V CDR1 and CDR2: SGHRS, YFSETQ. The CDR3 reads CASSVISGELFF. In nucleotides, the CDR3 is TGCGCCAGCAGCGTAATATCTGGGGAGCTGTTTTTT.

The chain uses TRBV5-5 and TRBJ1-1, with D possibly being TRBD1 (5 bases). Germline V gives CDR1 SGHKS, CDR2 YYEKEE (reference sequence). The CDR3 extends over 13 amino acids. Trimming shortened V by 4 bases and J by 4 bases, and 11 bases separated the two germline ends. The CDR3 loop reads CASSPVGATEAFF. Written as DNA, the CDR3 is TGTGCCAGCAGCCCTGTAGGGGCCACTGAAGCTTTCTTT.

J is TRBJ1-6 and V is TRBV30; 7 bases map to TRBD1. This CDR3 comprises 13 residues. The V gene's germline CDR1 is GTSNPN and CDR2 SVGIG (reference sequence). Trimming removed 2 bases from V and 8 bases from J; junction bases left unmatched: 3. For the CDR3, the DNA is TGTGCCTGGAGTCCTACAGGGGATTCACCCCTCCACTTT. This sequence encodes CAWSPTGDSPLHF.

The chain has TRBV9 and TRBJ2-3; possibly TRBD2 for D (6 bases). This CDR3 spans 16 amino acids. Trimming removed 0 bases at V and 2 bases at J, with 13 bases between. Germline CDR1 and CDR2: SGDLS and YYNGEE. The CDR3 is CASSVAGLRDTDTQYF. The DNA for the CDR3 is TGTGCCAGCAGCGTAGCGGGTTTGCGGGACACAGATACGCAGTATTTT.

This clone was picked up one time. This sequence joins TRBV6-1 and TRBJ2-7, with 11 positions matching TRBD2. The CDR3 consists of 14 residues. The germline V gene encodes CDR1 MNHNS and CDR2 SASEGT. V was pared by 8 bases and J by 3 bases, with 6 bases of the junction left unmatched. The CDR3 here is CASGRLAGIYEQYF. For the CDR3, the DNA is TGTGCCAGCGGAAGACTAGCGGGAATCTACGAGCAGTACTTC.

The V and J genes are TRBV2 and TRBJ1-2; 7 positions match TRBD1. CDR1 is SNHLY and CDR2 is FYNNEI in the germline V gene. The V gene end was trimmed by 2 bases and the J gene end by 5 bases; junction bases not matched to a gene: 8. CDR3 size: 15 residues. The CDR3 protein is CASSESQGVVYGYTF. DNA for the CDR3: TGTGCCAGCAGTGAAAGTCAGGGGGTAGTGTATGGCTACACCTTC.

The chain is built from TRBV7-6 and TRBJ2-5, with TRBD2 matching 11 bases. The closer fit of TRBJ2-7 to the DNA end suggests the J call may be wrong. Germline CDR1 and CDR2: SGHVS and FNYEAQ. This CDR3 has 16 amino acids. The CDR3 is CASSLGSGRASYEQYF. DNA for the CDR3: TGTGCCAGCAGCTTAGGTAGCGGGAGGGCCTCCTACGAGCAGTACTTC.

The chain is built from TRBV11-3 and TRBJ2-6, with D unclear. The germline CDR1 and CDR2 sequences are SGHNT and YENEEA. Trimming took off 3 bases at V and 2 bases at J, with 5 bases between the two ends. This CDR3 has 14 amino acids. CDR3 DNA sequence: TGTGCCAGCAGCTTCCAGACTGGGGCCAACGTCCTGACTTTC. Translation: CASSFQTGANVLTF. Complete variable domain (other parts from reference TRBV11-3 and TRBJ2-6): EAGVVQSPRYKIIEKKQPVAFWCNPISGHNTLYWYLQNLGQGPELLIRYENEEAVDDSQLPKDRFSAERLKGVDSTLKIQPAELGDSAVYLCASSFQTGANVLTFGAGSRLTVL.